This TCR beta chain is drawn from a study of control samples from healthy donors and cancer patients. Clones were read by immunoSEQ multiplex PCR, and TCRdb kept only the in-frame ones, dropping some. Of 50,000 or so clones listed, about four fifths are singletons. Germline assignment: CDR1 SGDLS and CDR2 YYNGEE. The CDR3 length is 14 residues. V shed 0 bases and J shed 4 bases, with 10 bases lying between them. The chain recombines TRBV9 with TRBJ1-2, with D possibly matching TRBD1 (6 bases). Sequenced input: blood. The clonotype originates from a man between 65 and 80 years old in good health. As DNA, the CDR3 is TGTGCCAGCAGCGTAGACTACAGGGCCTATGGCTACACCTTC. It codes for CASSVDYRAYGYTF.